The 21 T cell receptor beta chains below come from one sample, sequenced in a study of OX40 agonist ivuxolimab in advanced cancers. The repertoire was sequenced with immunoSEQ multiplex PCR; TCRdb's copy has only in-frame clones and lacks some. The table includes around 140,000 clones, about 92% detected once. Sequencing was performed on CD4+ or CD8+ T cells sorted from blood, taken in a trial of the OX40 agonist ivuxolimab. The receptors come from an adult with an advanced solid tumor such as melanoma, head and neck, liver or kidney cancer.

The rearrangement uses TRBV11-2 and TRBJ1-1; weak D call: TRBD1 (6 bases). The CDR3 is 16 amino acids. The germline CDR1 and CDR2 sequences are SGHAT and FQNNGV. The V and J ends lost 0 bases and 4 bases respectively, with 15 bases between them. The CDR3 DNA follows: TGTGCCAGCAGCTTAGATCTAATGAGGGGGGCCACTGAAGCTTTCTTT. As protein: CASSLDLMRGATEAFF.

The gene calls are TRBV6-1 and TRBJ2-3; no clear D. CDR3 length: 14 residues. Trimming stripped 6 bases from V and 0 bases from J, with 10 bases between. Germline-derived CDR1 and CDR2 are MNHNS and SASEGT. CDR3 sequence: CASRPQSSTDTQYF. CDR3 DNA sequence: TGTGCCAGCAGACCCCAATCGAGCACAGATACGCAGTATTTT.

Concerning this clone: Other DNA sequences in the same sample also yield this CDR3. The chain combines TRBV19 with TRBJ1-5; D gene ambiguous. CDR1 is LNHDA and CDR2 is SQIVND in the germline V gene (reference sequence). The germline V and J ends were trimmed by 3 bases and 2 bases, with 5 bases remaining between them. This CDR3 spans 13 amino acids. The CDR3 protein is CASSIGGNQPQHF. The CDR3 DNA reads TGTGCCAGTAGTATCGGGGGCAATCAGCCCCAGCATTTT.

This clone was picked up a small number of times. The chain employs TRBV30 and TRBJ2-7; D may be TRBD1 (5 bases). Germline V gene data show CDR1 as GTSNPN and CDR2 as SVGIG (reference sequence). V shed 4 bases and J shed 0 bases, with 7 bases lying between them. This CDR3 comprises 12 residues. DNA of the CDR3: TGTGCCTGGAACAGGTACTCCTACGAGCAGTACTTC. Its protein is CAWNRYSYEQYF.

This chain connects TRBV7-9 to TRBJ2-7, with 11 bases matching TRBD1. The CDR3 is made up of 13 amino acids. Germline lookup yields CDR1 SEHNR and CDR2 FQNEAQ (reference sequence). J gave up 6 bases and V 6 bases, and 4 bases lay outside the gene matches. The CDR3 loop reads CASSSDRGREQYF. CDR3 DNA sequence: TGTGCCAGCAGTTCGGACAGGGGGCGCGAGCAGTACTTC.

The chain uses TRBV2 and TRBJ2-3, with a tentative D call TRBD1 (5 bases). Trimming took off 3 bases at V and 8 bases at J, with 6 bases between the two ends. The CDR3 spans 11 residues. Germline assignment: CDR1 SNHLY and CDR2 FYNNEI. In DNA form, the CDR3 reads TGTGCCAGCAGTGATAGGGGTACGCAGTATTTT. Protein sequence: CASSDRGTQYF.

Turning to this clone: The same CDR3 is also encoded by other DNA sequences in this sample. The chain carries TRBV9 and TRBJ1-2, with no clear D. This CDR3 is 14 amino acids long. Trimming pared 2 bases from V and 8 bases from J, leaving 16 bases between. Looked up from germline, CDR1 is SGDLS and CDR2 is YYNGEE. DNA of the CDR3: TGTGCCAGCAGCGTGGAACAACAGTTGTCGGGCTACACCTTC. It codes for CASSVEQQLSGYTF.

This chain connects TRBV5-6 to TRBJ1-6; tentatively, D is TRBD1 (6 bases). This CDR3 is 18 amino acids long. V lost 0 bases to trimming and J lost 7 bases, with 20 bases between them. Germline values: CDR1 SGHDT, CDR2 YYEEEE. CDR3: CASSLGGLVGGLNSPLHF. Written as DNA, the CDR3 is TGTGCCAGCAGCTTGGGAGGATTGGTGGGGGGCCTAAATTCACCCCTCCACTTT.

The V and J genes are TRBV18 and TRBJ2-6; D is unresolved. The V and J ends lost 5 bases and 2 bases respectively, with 4 bases between them. Germline V gene sequence: CDR1 KGHSH, CDR2 LQKENI. The CDR3 is 13 amino acids. CDR3 residues: CASSIPGANVLTF. The CDR3, as DNA: TGTGCCAGCTCAATTCCTGGGGCCAACGTCCTGACTTTC.

With regard to this clone: An end of the junction differs from the germline gene, which may be a read error. The gene calls are TRBV7-8 and TRBJ1-5, with D possibly TRBD1 on 5 matching bases. The CDR3 is 16 amino acids. CDR1 is SGHVS, CDR2 FQNEAQ, per germline. The CDR3 nucleotides read TGTACCAGCAGCCACCCCGGTCAGGGCTACAATCAGCCCCAGCATTTT. Protein sequence: CTSSHPGQGYNQPQHF. Combining the CDR3 with reference TRBV7-8 and TRBJ1-5 gives the whole variable domain GAGVSQSPRYKVAKRGQDVALRCDPISGHVSLFWYQQALGQGPEFLTYFQNEAQLDKSGLPSDRFFAERPEGSVSTLKIQRTQQEDSAVYLCTSSHPGQGYNQPQHFGDGTRLSIL.

The chain carries TRBV19 and TRBJ1-4, with a tentative D call TRBD1 (5 bases). Germline V gene sequence: CDR1 LNHDA, CDR2 SQIVND (reference sequence). CDR3 length: 14 residues. Trimming cost V 3 bases and J 15 bases, with 20 bases left between them. The DNA for the CDR3 is TGTGCCAGTAGTATGGATAACCCGGGACGGTCTTTGTTTTTT. Protein: CASSMDNPGRSLFF. The complete variable domain, with remaining parts taken from reference TRBV19 and TRBJ1-4, reads DGGITQSPKYLFRKEGQNVTLSCEQNLNHDAMYWYRQDPGQGLRLIYYSQIVNDFQKGDIAEGYSVSREKKESFPLTVTSAQKNPTAFYLCASSMDNPGRSLFFGSGTQLSVL.

To note about this clone: Other DNA sequences in the sample encode the same CDR3. CDR3 in DNA: TGTGCCAGCAGCTTGGACCCGGGGAATGGCTACACCTTC. Its translation is CASSLDPGNGYTF. The J gene is TRBJ1-2, the V gene TRBV5-6; D is ambiguous. The CDR3 is 13 residues long. In germline, CDR1 is SGHDT, CDR2 YYEEEE. V shed 0 bases and J shed 6 bases, with 9 bases lying between them.

The genes are TRBV5-1 and TRBJ2-1; D gene ambiguous. Trimming left V 4 bases short and J 0 bases short, with 14 bases between. Germline V CDR1 and CDR2: SGHRS, YFSETQ. This CDR3 spans 16 amino acids. The CDR3 region has the DNA TGCGCCAGCAGCGCCTCAAGGGTTGGCTCCTACAATGAGCAGTTCTTC. It translates to CASSASRVGSYNEQFF.

The chain employs TRBV30 and TRBJ2-1, with TRBD2 identical over 7 bases. Germline V CDR1 and CDR2: GTSNPN, SVGIG (reference sequence). This CDR3 is built from 15 residues. The junction had 11 bases not matched to a gene; V was cut back by 5 bases and J by 4 bases. CDR3 nucleotides: TGTGCCTGGTCCCTAATCCCTAGCGGTTACAATGAGCAGTTCTTC. The encoded protein is CAWSLIPSGYNEQFF.

The rearrangement joins TRBV10-1 to TRBJ1-2; D remains unclear. CDR1 is WNHNN, CDR2 SYGVQD, per germline (reference sequence). CDR3 size: 13 residues. The V end lost 6 bases, the J end lost 2 bases, and 10 bases lay between the germline ends. CDR3 DNA: TGCGCCAGCAGCCCCGAACCCAACTATGGCTACACCTTC. Translated, it gives CASSPEPNYGYTF.

This clone has just one count. The chain joins TRBV9 to TRBJ1-5, with TRBD1 as a possible D gene (6 bases). The V end was cut by 4 bases, the J end by 4 bases, with 15 bases between. CDR3 length equals 15 residues. Germline-derived CDR1 and CDR2 are SGDLS and YYNGEE. The CDR3 nucleotides are TGTGCCAGCAGCTCCCGACAGGAGGTGAATCAGCCCCAGCATTTT. Its translation is CASSSRQEVNQPQHF. Using reference TRBV9 and TRBJ1-5 for the parts outside the CDR3, the full variable domain is DSGVTQTPKHLITATGQRVTLRCSPRSGDLSVYWYQQSLDQGLQFLIQYYNGEERAKGNILERFSAQQFPDLHSELNLSSLELGDSALYFCASSSRQEVNQPQHFGDGTRLSIL.

The chain links TRBV5-4 to TRBJ2-3; TRBD2 agrees at 8 bases. Germline values: CDR1 SGHNT, CDR2 YYREEE (reference sequence). CDR3 size: 16 residues. The V segment lost 4 bases and the J segment 6 bases; nucleotides outside the gene matches: 13. The CDR3 DNA reads as TGTGCCAGCAGCCCCCCAACGGGAGGGCCAGGGGATACGCAGTATTTT. Encoded protein: CASSPPTGGPGDTQYF.

The chain combines TRBV18 with TRBJ2-1; 9 nucleotides line up with TRBD2. This CDR3 is built from 12 residues. V shed 3 bases and J 10 bases; nucleotides not matched to a gene: 1. Germline V lookup: CDR1 KGHSH, CDR2 LQKENI. The CDR3 DNA reads as TGTGCCAGCTCACCTCTAGCGGGAGAGCAGTTCTTC. The encoded protein is CASSPLAGEQFF.

The V call is TRBV7-2, the J call TRBJ2-3, with a weak D call TRBD1 (6 bases). Germline V CDR1 and CDR2: SGHTA, FQGNSA. This CDR3 region has 16 residues. Trimming left V 1 base short and J 2 bases short, with 13 bases between. The CDR3 here is CASSLVGTSYTDTQYF. CDR3 sequence (DNA): TGTGCCAGCAGCTTAGTCGGGACAAGCTACACAGATACGCAGTATTTT. The complete variable domain, with remaining parts taken from reference TRBV7-2 and TRBJ2-3, reads GAGVSQSPSNKVTEKGKDVELRCDPISGHTALYWYRQSLGQGLEFLIYFQGNSAPDKSGLPSDRFSAERTGGSVSTLTIQRTQQEDSAVYLCASSLVGTSYTDTQYFGPGTRLTVL.

The chain is built from TRBV7-2 and TRBJ2-3; D is uncertain. The length of the CDR3 is 14 residues. V was cut by 6 bases and J by 3 bases, with 13 bases left in between. Per germline, CDR1 SGHTA and CDR2 FQGNSA. The CDR3 nucleotides are TGTGCCAGCAGAAGACCGGGTGGGACAGATACGCAGTATTTT. This gives the protein CASRRPGGTDTQYF.

This clone has only a few counts. V is TRBV18 and J is TRBJ1-6, with TRBD1 identical over 9 bases. The CDR3 has 13 residues. After removal of 8 bases from V and 10 bases from J, the junction contained 6 bases not matched to a gene. Germline CDR1 KGHSH, CDR2 LQKENI. The chain's CDR3 is CASPQGARSPLHF. The CDR3 nucleotides read TGTGCCAGCCCACAGGGGGCGCGATCACCCCTCCACTTT. The complete variable domain, with remaining parts taken from reference TRBV18 and TRBJ1-6, reads NAGVMQNPRHLVRRRGQEARLRCSPMKGHSHVYWYRQLPEEGLKFMVYLQKENIIDESGMPKERFSAEFPKEGPSILRIQQVVRGDSAAYFCASPQGARSPLHFGNGTRLTVT.